The present T cell receptor beta chain was sequenced within a study of blood T cell repertoires in COVID-19. Study in general: Italy, Spain and the United States were the sources of the convalescent and acute COVID-19 samples. Nucleic acid was either cDNA or gDNA, and it came from T cells, B-cell-depleted T cells, or PBMCs.

Method: immunoSEQ multiplex PCR; TCRdb's copy keeps in-frame clones and lacks some. The table shows a few hundred thousand clones, with around 87% occurring only once. Germline lookup yields CDR1 LGHNT and CDR2 FRNRAP. V was pared by 2 bases and J by 8 bases, with 12 bases between. CDR3 length: 13 amino acids. This chain connects TRBV12-5 to TRBJ1-2; D gene ambiguous. This receptor was identified in a woman aged 70 to 79 with active or convalescent COVID-19. Material: peripheral blood. Here the CDR3 reads CASGLIEGWGYTF. The CDR3, as DNA: TGTGCTAGTGGTTTGATTGAGGGCTGGGGCTACACCTTC.